A single sample is the source of the 8 T cell receptor beta chains below, sequenced in a study of T cell changes during pregnancy in multiple sclerosis (dated by TCRdb to between 2017 and 2020). The library came from the immunoSEQ multiplex PCR assay. TCRdb obtained this table from immuneACCESS and retained in-frame rearrangements with V and J assigned. These tables miss some clones; where compared with another copy, unresolved V genes account for less than half of the shortfall, and the remainder is unexplained. Recorded for this sample are roughly 27,000 clones; more than 90% of them occurred a single time. The top ten constitute roughly 0.74% of the sample. The material was CD4+ T cells from peripheral blood mononuclear cells, obtained in the first trimester of pregnancy. These receptor sequences come from a female donor with multiple sclerosis, enrolled in a pregnancy study.

The genes are TRBV12-5 and TRBJ1-2, with 7 bases aligning to TRBD1. V trimming: 5 bases; J trimming: 3 bases; junction bases outside the gene matches: 3. The CDR3 has 13 residues. Germline V gives CDR1 LGHNT, CDR2 FRNRAP. The CDR3 loop reads CASGIGTDYGYTF. CDR3 coding DNA: TGTGCTAGTGGTATCGGGACAGACTATGGCTACACCTTC. Filled out from reference TRBV12-5 and TRBJ1-2, the complete variable domain reads DARVTQTPRHKVTEMGQEVTMRCQPILGHNTVFWYRQTMMQGLELLAYFRNRAPLDDSGMPKDRFSAEMPDATLATLKIQPSEPRDSAVYFCASGIGTDYGYTFGSGTRLTVV.

J is TRBJ2-4 and V is TRBV5-6; D gene ambiguous. Germline V gives CDR1 SGHDT, CDR2 YYEEEE. Between the trimmed V and J ends, which lost 0 bases and 6 bases, there was a span of 4 bases. The CDR3 sequence is 12 residues long. The CDR3 sequence: CASSLDGNIQYF. CDR3 sequence (DNA): TGTGCCAGCAGCTTGGACGGAAACATTCAGTACTTC.

The J gene is TRBJ2-5, the V gene TRBV11-1, with a weak D call TRBD2 (6 bases). CDR3 length: 14 amino acids. V lost 4 bases and J 2 bases, leaving 11 bases between the germline ends. In germline, CDR1 is SGHAT, CDR2 FQDESV (reference sequence). The CDR3 sequence: CASSSRDLQETQYF. CDR3 coding DNA: TGTGCCAGCAGCTCGCGGGATTTACAAGAGACCCAGTACTTC.

V gene TRBV5-4 combines with J gene TRBJ2-2; D is possibly TRBD2 (6 bases). Germline V gene lookup returns CDR1 SGHNT and CDR2 YYREEE (reference sequence). The V end was cut by 4 bases, the J end by 3 bases, with 16 bases between. The CDR3 consists of 16 residues. The CDR3 DNA reads TGTGCCAGCAGCGCGGAGCGGTGGGGGGACACCGGGGAGCTGTTTTTT. Translated: CASSAERWGDTGELFF.

The chain links TRBV7-9 to TRBJ1-1; D might be TRBD1 (5 bases). Germline V lookup: CDR1 SEHNR, CDR2 FQNEAQ (reference sequence). The germline V and J ends were trimmed by 8 bases and 1 base, with 17 bases remaining between them. This CDR3 is built from 15 residues. The DNA of the CDR3 is TGTGCCAGCGAACCTGGACACAGGCGGAACACTGAAGCTTTCTTT. This gives the protein CASEPGHRRNTEAFF.

The V call is TRBV4-1, the J call TRBJ2-7; maybe TRBD2 (6 bases). V shed 4 bases and J shed 6 bases, with 19 bases lying between them. The CDR3 extends over 15 amino acids. Germline CDR1 reads MGHRA; CDR2 reads YSYEKL. The CDR3 bases are TGCGCCAGCAGCCCTGTCTTGAGGACTATCGCCGAGCAGTACTTC. As protein: CASSPVLRTIAEQYF.

J is TRBJ2-3 and V is TRBV18; TRBD2 matches 8 bases. The CDR3 sequence is 15 residues long. Germline V gene lookup returns CDR1 KGHSH and CDR2 LQKENI. Trimming took 5 bases from V and 6 from J; bases not matched to a gene: 10. CDR3 region: CASSSLGPGGDTQYF. CDR3 sequence (DNA): TGTGCCAGCTCATCCCTCGGACCGGGGGGGGATACGCAGTATTTT. Full variable domain (missing parts from reference TRBV18 and TRBJ2-3): NAGVMQNPRHLVRRRGQEARLRCSPMKGHSHVYWYRQLPEEGLKFMVYLQKENIIDESGMPKERFSAEFPKEGPSILRIQQVVRGDSAAYFCASSSLGPGGDTQYFGPGTRLTVL.

This chain joins TRBV5-4 and TRBJ1-1; the D is unclear. Germline V gene data show CDR1 as SGHNT and CDR2 as YYREEE (reference sequence). The V end lost 4 bases, the J end lost 5 bases, and 9 bases lay between the germline ends. The CDR3 runs to 12 residues. CDR3 in DNA: TGTGCCAGCAGCCCTGGCAGAACTGAAGCTTTCTTT. It is translated as CASSPGRTEAFF.